The 3 T cell receptor beta chains below come from one sample, sequenced in a study of shared clonotypes between healthy human individuals. The data were produced by immunoSEQ multiplex PCR, yet TCRdb's version contains in-frame clones alone and is incomplete. The profile shows under 1 million clones, about 96% of them singletons. Naive CD8 cells were CD45RO-negative, positively selected for CCR7, excluding terminally differentiated effector memory CD45RA+ cells. The sequenced sample consisted of naive CD8+ T cells sorted from blood. Receptors originate from a man aged 25 to 40 in good health.

This chain links TRBV4-2 with TRBJ2-2; D is unresolved. CDR1 LGHNA and CDR2 YNFKEQ come from the germline V gene. Trimming removed 0 bases from V and 2 bases from J, with 22 bases in between. This CDR3 is 20 amino acids long. The CDR3 region is CASSQDHMDSRIDNTGELFF. CDR3 in DNA: TGTGCCAGCAGCCAAGATCATATGGATAGCCGCATCGATAACACCGGGGAGCTGTTTTTT.

The rearrangement joins TRBV7-6 to TRBJ2-7; no clear D. In germline, CDR1 is SGHVS, CDR2 FNYEAQ. Trimming removed 0 bases at V and 4 bases at J, with 7 bases between. The CDR3 has 13 residues. The CDR3 is CASSLASDYEQYF. The DNA for the CDR3 is TGTGCCAGCAGCTTAGCGTCCGATTACGAGCAGTACTTC.

The genes are TRBV25-1 and TRBJ2-1; 9 nucleotides line up with TRBD2. Germline CDR1 reads MGHDK; CDR2 reads SYGVNS. V lost 3 bases, J lost 7 bases, and 16 bases stayed unmatched. The CDR3 is made up of 18 amino acids. The CDR3 protein is CASSELAGGSGSVNEQFF. CDR3 DNA: TGTGCCAGCAGTGAGTTGGCGGGGGGTAGCGGGAGTGTGAATGAGCAGTTCTTC. The complete variable domain, with remaining parts taken from reference TRBV25-1 and TRBJ2-1, reads EADIYQTPRYLVIGTGKKITLECSQTMGHDKMYWYQQDPGMELHLIHYSYGVNSTEKGDLSSESTVSRIRTEHFPLTLESARPSHTSQYLCASSELAGGSGSVNEQFFGPGTRLTVL.